This T cell receptor (beta chain) was recorded in a study of control samples from healthy donors and cancer patients. Assay: immunoSEQ multiplex PCR; the TCRdb copy retains only in-frame clones and omits some. Of 150,000 to 170,000 clones listed, roughly 94% were seen once; the top ten hold approximately 5.7%. Germline CDR1 is SEHNR and CDR2 is FQNEAQ (reference sequence). Trimming removed 5 bases at V and 1 base at J, with 12 bases between. The CDR3 length is 15 residues. Sequenced material: blood. The receptor was derived from a man aged 40-55 years in good health. The chain uses TRBV7-9 and TRBJ1-3; D not certain. CDR3 DNA sequence: TGTGCCAGCAGCCCACCCCGCGGTTCTGGAAACACCATATATTTT. As protein: CASSPPRGSGNTIYF.